This T cell receptor (beta chain) was captured by sequencing in a study of molecular identifiers for immune sequencing clone quantification. Overall study context: Within a replicate experiment, RNA obtained from either approximately 20,000 or 98,000 naive CD8 cells was divided into five aliquots, and four of those aliquots were then sequenced.

This clonotype was counted many times. Naive CD8 T cells, phenotype CD8+CD4-CCR7+CD45RA+, were sorted. The CDR3 is 16 residues long. V shed 2 bases, J shed 2 bases, and the junction held 5 bases outside the gene matches. CDR1 is LGHNA, CDR2 YNFKEQ, per germline. TCRdb ran MiXCR on the PCR reads and lists one entry per CDR3 protein. Here the sample spans about 510,000 distinct CDR3 sequences, over 20% being singletons. This chain joins TRBV4-2 and TRBJ2-7; 11 nucleotides align to TRBD2. Sample: naive CD8+ T cells from blood, with Jurkat cell RNA spiked in. The subset was: FACS-sorted CD8+CD4-CCR7+CD45RA+ naive T cells. This TCR came from a human donor in good health. Some libraries in this study had Jurkat cell RNA spiked in. CDR3 bases: TGTGCCAGCAGCCAACGCACTAGCGGGAGCCCCTACGAGCAGTACTTC. This gives the protein CASSQRTSGSPYEQYF.